The present entry profiles one TCR beta chain with its context. No cognate antigen has been identified for it. Base qualities are missing; no much larger clone stands one base away. Library preparation used multiplex PCR. Sequencing used an Illumina HiSeq 4000. iRepertoire HTBI primers and Arm-PCR amplification of CDR3 regions were used to construct TCR beta libraries. Before sequencing, the PCR products went through gel purification. Per the source publication's procedure: Gene usage analysis of CDR3 amino acid clonotypes relied on the 60 or so TRBV and about 15 TRBJ segments identified across samples. COPE and FqMerger were used to merge the filtered high-quality paired reads into contigs. Contigs were aligned with BLAST to IMGT TRBV, TRBD and TRBJ reference genes, and CDR3 was defined per IMGT. Clonotypes above 0.1% frequency were classified as highly expanded clones. Shannon entropy served as the measure of repertoire diversity, while the Gini coefficient captured V-J evenness. A clonotype found in more than one individual was treated as public. The public reads were reprocessed in TCRdb via fastp at Q25 and MiXCR, keeping in-frame beta chains. For every CDR3 protein sequence, its rows merge into one entry that carries the most common genes and DNA. The V and J calls follow TCRdb's processing rather than the paper's. The sample has fewer than 400,000 distinct CDR3 sequences on record, roughly a fifth of them singletons. About 29% of the sample rests with the top ten.

This sample is drawn from a study of regulatory T cells in long-lasting Graves disease (dated by TCRdb to about 2021). Some background on the complete study: Persistent Graves' disease meant more than 5 years of antithyroid drug treatment with TSH receptor autoantibodies that stayed positive. TCR sequencing covered some 13 persistent and around 20 newly diagnosed Graves' disease patients, some 33 samples in total. The study was registered as a clinical trial and conducted in China. Persistent Graves' disease patients were compared with newly diagnosed Graves' disease patients by peripheral blood TCR sequencing and RNA sequencing. On average, persistent Graves' disease patients in the clinical cohort had been on antithyroid drugs for about 9.3 years. Results and caveats for the whole study, not just this receptor: As a limitation, the authors acknowledged that the small sample size may reduce accuracy. More public clonotypes were shared among persistent patients (roughly 3,000) than among newly diagnosed patients (966). Compared with newly diagnosed patients, persistent Graves' disease patients had lower TCR Shannon entropy and fewer highly expanded clones, which suggests clonal expansion. Sequencing and analysis were limited to the TCR beta chain. Because the primary lesion, thyroid tissue, could not be accessed, the study looked at peripheral blood alone.

The time point label of this sample denotes: persistent/refractory GD, antithyroid drugs over 5 years with positive TRAb. For both TCR sequencing and RNA sequencing, RNA was extracted from PBMCs using TRIzol. Graves' disease was diagnosed according to American Thyroid Association guidelines. Patients for the study were recruited at an endocrinology department in Xi'an, China. Each patient gave roughly 8.4 milliliters of peripheral blood, collected in an EDTA anticoagulant tube. Ficoll Paque Plus density gradient separation was used to isolate PBMCs, and no additional T cell sorting was done. An Agilent 2100 Bioanalyzer and agarose gel were used to check RNA quality, and a NanoDrop 2000 was used to measure RNA concentration. The sequencing here drew on peripheral blood mononuclear cells (PBMCs), taken when the disease was refractory, from a patient treated with antithyroid drugs. This TCR was sampled from a female donor with Graves disease.

The DNA is as follows: TGCGCCAGCAGCTTGGGTGACCAGGTTAGGAATGAGCAGTTCTTC. This codes for CASSLGDQVRNEQFF. The V and J segments used are TRBV5-1 and TRBJ2-1; the D gene lacks a confident call. The CDR3 runs 15 amino acids, cysteine and phenylalanine included. The retained sequence is limited to the CDR3, 45 bases, with the frame set at the first base. The V end loses 0 bases and the J end loses 7 bases, and a stretch of 14 bases separates them. The germline V gene specifies SGHRS as CDR1 and YFSETQ as CDR2.